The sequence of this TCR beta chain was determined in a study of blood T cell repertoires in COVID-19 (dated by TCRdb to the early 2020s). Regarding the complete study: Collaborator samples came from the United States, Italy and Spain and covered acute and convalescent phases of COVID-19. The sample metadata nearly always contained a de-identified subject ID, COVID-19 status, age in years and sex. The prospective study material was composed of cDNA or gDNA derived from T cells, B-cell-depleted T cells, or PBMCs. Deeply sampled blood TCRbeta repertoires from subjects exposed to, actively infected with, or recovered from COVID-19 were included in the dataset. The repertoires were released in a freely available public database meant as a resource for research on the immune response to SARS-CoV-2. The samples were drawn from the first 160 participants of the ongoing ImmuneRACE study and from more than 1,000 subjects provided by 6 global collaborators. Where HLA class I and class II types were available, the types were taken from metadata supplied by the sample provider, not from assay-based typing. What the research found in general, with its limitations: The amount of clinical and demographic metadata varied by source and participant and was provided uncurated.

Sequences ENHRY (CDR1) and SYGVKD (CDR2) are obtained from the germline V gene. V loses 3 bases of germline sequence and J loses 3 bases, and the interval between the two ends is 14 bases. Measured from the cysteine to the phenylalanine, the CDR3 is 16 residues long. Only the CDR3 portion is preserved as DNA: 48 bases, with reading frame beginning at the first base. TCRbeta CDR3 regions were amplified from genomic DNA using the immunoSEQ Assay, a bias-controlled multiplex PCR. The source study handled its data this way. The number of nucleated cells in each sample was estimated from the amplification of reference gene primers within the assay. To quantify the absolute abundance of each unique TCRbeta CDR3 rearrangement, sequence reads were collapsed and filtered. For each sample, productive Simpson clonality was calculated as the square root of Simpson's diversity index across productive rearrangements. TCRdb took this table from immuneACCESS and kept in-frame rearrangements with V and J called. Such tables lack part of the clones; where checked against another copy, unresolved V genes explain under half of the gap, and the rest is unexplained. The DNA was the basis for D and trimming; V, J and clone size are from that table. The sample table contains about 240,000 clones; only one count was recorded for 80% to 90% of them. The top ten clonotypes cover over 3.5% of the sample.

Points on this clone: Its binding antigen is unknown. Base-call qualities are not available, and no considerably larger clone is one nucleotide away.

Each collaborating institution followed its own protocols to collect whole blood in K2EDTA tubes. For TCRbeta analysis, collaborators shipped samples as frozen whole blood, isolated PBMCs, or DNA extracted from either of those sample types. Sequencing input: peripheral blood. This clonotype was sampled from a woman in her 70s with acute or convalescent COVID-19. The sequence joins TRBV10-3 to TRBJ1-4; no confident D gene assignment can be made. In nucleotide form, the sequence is TGTGCCATCAGTGAAGCCCAGTTAGCTGCTAATGAAAAACTGTTTTTT. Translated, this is CAISEAQLAANEKLFF.